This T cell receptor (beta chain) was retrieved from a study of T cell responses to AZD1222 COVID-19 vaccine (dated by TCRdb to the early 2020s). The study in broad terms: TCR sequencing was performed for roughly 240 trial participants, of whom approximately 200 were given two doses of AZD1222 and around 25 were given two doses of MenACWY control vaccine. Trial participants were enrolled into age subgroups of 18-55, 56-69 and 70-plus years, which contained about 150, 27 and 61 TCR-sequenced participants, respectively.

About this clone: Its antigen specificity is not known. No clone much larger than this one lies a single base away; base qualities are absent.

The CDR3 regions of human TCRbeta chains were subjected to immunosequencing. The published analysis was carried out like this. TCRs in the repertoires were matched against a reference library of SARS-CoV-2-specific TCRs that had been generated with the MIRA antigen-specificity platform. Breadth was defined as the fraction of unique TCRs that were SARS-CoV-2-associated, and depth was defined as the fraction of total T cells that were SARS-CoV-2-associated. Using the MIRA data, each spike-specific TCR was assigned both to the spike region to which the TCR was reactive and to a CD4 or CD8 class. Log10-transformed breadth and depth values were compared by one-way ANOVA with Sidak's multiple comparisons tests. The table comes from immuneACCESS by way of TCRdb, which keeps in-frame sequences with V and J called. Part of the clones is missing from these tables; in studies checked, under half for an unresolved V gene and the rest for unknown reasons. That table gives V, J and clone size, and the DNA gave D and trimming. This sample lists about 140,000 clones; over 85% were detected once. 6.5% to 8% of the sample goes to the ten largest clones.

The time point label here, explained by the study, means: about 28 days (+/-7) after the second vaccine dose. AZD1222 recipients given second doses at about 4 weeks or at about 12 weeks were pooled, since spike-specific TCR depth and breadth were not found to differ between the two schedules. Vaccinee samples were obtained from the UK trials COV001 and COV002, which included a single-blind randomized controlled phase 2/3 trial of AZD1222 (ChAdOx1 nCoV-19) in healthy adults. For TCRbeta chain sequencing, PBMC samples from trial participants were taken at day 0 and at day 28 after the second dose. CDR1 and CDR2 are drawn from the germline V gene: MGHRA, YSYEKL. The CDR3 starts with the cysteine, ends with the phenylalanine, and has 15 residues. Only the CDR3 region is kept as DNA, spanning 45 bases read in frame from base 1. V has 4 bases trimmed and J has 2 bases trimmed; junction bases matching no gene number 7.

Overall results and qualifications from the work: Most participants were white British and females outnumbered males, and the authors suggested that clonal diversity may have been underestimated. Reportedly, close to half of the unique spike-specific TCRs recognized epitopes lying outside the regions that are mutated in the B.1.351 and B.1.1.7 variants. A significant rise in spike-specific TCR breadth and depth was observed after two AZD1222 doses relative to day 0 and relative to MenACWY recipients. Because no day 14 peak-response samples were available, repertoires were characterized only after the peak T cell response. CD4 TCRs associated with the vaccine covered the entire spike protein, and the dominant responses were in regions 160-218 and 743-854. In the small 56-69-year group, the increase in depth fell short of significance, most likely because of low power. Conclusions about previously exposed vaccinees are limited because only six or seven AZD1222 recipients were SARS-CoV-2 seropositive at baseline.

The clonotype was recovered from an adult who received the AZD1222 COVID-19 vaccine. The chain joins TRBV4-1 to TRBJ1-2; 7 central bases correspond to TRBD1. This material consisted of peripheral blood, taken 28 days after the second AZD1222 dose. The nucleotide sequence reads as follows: TGCGCCAGCAGCCCCCGACAGGGAGCGAACTATGGCTACACCTTC. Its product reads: CASSPRQGANYGYTF.